This TCR beta chain was identified during a study of T cell repertoires in cytomegalovirus infection. TCRdb passed the reads through MiXCR, listing each CDR3 protein once. The top ten hold 15% to 20% of the sample, which has a few hundred thousand distinct CDR3 sequences, 22% seen once. Comment on this clonotype: The antigen remains unidentified.

The CDR3 totals 17 residues. With V trimmed by 0 bases and J by 9 bases, 11 bases remained unmatched. The germline gives CDR1 MNHEY, CDR2 SVGAGI. V and J are TRBV6-5 and TRBJ2-1; TRBD2 matches at 10 bases. The source of this sequence is a human donor in good health (CMV status not recorded). Some clones in this sample may be carry-over from other donors' samples. The sequences come from cultured PBMCs, collected from culture after CMV antigen stimulation. This CDR3 reads CASSYSSSGSLKGEQFF. In DNA form, the CDR3 reads TGTGCCAGCAGTTACTCGTCTAGCGGGAGTCTGAAGGGTGAGCAGTTCTTC.